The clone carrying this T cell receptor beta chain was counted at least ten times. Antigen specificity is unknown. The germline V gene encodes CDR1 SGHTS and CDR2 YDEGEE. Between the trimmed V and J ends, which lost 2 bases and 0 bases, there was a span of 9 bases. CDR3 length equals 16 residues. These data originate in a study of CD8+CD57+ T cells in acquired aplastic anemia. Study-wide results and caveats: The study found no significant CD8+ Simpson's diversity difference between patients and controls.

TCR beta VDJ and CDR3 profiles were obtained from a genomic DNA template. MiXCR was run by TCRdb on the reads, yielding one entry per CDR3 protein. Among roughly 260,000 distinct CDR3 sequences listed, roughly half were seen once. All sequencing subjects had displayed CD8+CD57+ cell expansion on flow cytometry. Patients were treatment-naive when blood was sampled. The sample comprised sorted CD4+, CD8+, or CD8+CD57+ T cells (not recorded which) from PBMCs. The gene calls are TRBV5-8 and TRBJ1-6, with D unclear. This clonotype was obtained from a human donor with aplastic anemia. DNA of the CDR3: TGTGCCAGCAGCTTTATTGATAGCTCCTATAATTCACCCCTCCACTTT. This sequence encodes CASSFIDSSYNSPLHF. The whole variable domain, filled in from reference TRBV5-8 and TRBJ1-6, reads EAGVTQSPTHLIKTRGQQATLRCSPISGHTSVYWYQQALGLGLQFLLWYDEGEERNRGNFPPRFSGRQFPNYSSELNVNALELEDSALYLCASSFIDSSYNSPLHFGNGTRLTVT.